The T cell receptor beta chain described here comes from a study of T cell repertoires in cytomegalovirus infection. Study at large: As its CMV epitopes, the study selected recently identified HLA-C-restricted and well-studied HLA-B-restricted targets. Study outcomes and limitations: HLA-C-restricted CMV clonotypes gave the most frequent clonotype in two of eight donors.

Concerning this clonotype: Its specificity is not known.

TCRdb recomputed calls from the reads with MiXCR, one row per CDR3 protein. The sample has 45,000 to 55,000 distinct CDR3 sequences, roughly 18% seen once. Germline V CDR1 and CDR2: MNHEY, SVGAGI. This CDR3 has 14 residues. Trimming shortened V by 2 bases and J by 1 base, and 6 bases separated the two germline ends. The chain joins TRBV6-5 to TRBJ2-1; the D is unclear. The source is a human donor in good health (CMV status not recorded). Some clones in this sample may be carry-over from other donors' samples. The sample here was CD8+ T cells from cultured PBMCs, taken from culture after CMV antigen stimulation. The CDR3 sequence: CASSYEASYNEQFF. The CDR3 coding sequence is TGTGCCAGCAGTTACGAGGCTTCCTACAATGAGCAGTTCTTC.